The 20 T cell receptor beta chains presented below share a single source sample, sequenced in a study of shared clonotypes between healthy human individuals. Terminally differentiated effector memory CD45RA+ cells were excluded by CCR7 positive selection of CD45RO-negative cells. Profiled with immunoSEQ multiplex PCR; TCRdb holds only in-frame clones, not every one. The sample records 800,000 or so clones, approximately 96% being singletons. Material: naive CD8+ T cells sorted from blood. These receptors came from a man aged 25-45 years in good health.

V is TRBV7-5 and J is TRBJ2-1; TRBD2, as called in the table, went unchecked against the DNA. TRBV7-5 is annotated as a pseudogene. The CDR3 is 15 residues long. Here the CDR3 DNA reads TGTGCCAGAAGCTCGGGACTAGCGGGCTACAATGAGCAGTTCTTC. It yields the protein CARSSGLAGYNEQFF.

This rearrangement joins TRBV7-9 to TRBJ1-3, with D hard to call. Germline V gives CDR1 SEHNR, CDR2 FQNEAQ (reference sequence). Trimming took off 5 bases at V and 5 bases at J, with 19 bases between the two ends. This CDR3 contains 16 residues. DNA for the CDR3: TGTGCCAGCAGCATCGAGGGAACACTCAGGAGAAACACCATATATTTT. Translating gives CASSIEGTLRRNTIYF.

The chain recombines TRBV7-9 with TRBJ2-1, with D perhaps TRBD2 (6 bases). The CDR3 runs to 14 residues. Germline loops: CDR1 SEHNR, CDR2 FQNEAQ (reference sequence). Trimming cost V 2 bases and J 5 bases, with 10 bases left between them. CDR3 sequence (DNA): TGTGCCAGCAGCTTAAGTACTAGCCACAATGAGCAGTTCTTC. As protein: CASSLSTSHNEQFF.

The CDR3, as DNA: TGTGCCAGCAGTCTCCGGGGCGCAAATCAGCCCCAGCATTTT. It is translated as CASSLRGANQPQHF. The chain links TRBV6-6 to TRBJ1-5, with D possibly being TRBD1 (5 bases). CDR3 size: 14 residues. V shed 5 bases and J shed 4 bases, with 12 bases lying between them. Germline assignment: CDR1 MNHNY and CDR2 SVGAGI (reference sequence).

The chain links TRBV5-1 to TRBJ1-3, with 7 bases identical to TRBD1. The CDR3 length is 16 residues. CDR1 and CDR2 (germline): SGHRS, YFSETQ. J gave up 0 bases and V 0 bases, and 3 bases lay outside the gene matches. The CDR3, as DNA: TGCGCCAGCAGCTTGGTAACAGGGGACTCTGGAAACACCATATATTTT. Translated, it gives CASSLVTGDSGNTIYF. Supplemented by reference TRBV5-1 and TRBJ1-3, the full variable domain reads KAGVTQTPRYLIKTRGQQVTLSCSPISGHRSVSWYQQTPGQGLQFLFEYFSETQRNKGNFPGRFSGRQFSNSRSEMNVSTLELGDSALYLCASSLVTGDSGNTIYFGEGSWLTVV.

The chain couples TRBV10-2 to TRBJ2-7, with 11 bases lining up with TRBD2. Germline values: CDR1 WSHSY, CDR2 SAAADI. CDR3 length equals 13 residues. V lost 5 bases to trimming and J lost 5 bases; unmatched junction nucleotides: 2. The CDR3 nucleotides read TGCGCCAGCAGTACTAGCGGGAGCCACGAGCAGTACTTC. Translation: CASSTSGSHEQYF.

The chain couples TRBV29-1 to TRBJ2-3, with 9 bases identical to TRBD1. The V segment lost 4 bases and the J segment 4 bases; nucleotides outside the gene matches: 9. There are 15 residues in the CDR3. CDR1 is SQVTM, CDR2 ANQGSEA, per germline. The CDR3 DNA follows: TGCAGCGTTGGGTCGCACGGGACAGGGTCAGATACGCAGTATTTT. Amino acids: CSVGSHGTGSDTQYF.

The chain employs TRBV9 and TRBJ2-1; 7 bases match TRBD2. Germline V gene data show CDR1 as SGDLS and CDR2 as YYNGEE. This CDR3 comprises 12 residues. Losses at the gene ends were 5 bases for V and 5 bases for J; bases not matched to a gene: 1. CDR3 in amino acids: CASRGLDNEQFF. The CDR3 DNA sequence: TGTGCCAGCAGAGGACTAGACAATGAGCAGTTCTTC.

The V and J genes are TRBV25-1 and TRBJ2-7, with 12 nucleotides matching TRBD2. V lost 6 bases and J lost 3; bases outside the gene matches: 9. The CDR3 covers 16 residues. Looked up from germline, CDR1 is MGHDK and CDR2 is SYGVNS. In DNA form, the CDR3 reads TGTGCCAGCAGCGCGGGACTAGCGGGCCCCGACTACGAGCAGTACTTC. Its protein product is CASSAGLAGPDYEQYF.

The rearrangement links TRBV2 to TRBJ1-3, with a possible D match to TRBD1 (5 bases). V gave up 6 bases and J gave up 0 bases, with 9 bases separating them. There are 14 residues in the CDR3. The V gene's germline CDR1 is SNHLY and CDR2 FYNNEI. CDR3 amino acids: CASRGRISGNTIYF. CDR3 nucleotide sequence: TGTGCCAGCAGGGGACGAATCTCTGGAAACACCATATATTTT.

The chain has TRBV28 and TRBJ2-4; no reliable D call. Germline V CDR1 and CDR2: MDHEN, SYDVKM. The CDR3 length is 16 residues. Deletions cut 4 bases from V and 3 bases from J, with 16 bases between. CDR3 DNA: TGTGCCAGCAGTTATCACCAAACCGAAGGCAAAAACATTCAGTACTTC. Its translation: CASSYHQTEGKNIQYF.

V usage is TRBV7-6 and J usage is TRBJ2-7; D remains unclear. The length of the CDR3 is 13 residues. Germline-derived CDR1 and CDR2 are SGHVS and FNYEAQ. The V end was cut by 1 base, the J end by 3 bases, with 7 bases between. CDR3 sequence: CASSLEPVYEQYF. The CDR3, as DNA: TGTGCCAGCAGCTTAGAGCCGGTCTACGAGCAGTACTTC.

The CDR3 nucleotides read TGCGCCAGCAGCCAAGATCACATAAACTACGAGCAGTACTTC. This encodes CASSQDHINYEQYF. The rearrangement links TRBV4-3 to TRBJ2-7; no clear D gene. Germline CDR1 and CDR2: LGHNA and YSLEER. The CDR3 is made up of 14 amino acids. V gave up 0 bases and J gave up 3 bases, with 9 bases separating them.

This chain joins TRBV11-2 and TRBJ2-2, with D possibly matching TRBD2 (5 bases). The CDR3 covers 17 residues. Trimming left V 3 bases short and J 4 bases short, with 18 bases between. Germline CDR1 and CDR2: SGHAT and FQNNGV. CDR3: CASSFQGSTGFTGELFF. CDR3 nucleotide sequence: TGTGCCAGCAGCTTCCAAGGCTCGACGGGGTTCACCGGGGAGCTGTTTTTT.

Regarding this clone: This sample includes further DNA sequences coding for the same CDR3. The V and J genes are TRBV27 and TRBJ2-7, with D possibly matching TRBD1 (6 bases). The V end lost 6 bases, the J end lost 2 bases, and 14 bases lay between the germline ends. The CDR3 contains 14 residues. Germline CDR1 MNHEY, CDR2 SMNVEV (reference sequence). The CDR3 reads CASSLAGTTYEQYF. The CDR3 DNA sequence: TGTGCCAGCAGCTTAGCCGGGACAACCTACGAGCAGTACTTC.

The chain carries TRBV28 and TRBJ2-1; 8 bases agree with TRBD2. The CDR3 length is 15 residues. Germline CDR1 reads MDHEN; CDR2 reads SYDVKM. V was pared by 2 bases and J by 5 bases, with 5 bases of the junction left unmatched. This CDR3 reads CASSLGSGSHNEQFF. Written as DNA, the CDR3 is TGTGCCAGCAGTTTAGGCAGCGGGAGCCACAATGAGCAGTTCTTC.

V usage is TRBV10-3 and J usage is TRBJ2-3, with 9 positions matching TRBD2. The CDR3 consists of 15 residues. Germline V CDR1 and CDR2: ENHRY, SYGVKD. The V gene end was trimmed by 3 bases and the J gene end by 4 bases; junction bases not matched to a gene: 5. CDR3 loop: CAISEGTSPADTQYF. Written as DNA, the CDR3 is TGTGCCATCAGTGAAGGGACTAGCCCCGCAGATACGCAGTATTTT.

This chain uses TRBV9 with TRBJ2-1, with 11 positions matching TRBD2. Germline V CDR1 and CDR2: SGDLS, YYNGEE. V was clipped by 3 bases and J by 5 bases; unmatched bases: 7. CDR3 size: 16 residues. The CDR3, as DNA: TGTGCCAGCAGCGGCCTAGCGGGAGGAGGCCACAATGAGCAGTTCTTC. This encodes CASSGLAGGGHNEQFF.

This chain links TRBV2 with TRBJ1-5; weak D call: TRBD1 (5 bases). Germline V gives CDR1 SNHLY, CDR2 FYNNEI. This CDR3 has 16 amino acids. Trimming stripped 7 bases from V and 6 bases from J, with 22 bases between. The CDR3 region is CASTTLRGPRGQPQHF. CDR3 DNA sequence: TGTGCCAGCACCACCCTTCGGGGCCCTCGTGGTCAGCCCCAGCATTTT.

The CDR3 sequence is CASSEYLGGHGYTF. CDR3 nucleotides: TGTGCCAGCAGTGAATATCTTGGGGGCCATGGCTACACCTTC. The chain carries TRBV25-1 and TRBJ1-2; D is perhaps TRBD1 (6 bases). The CDR3 sequence is 14 residues long. V was clipped by 0 bases and J by 6 bases, with 11 bases between them. The germline CDR1 and CDR2 sequences are MGHDK and SYGVNS.